This TCR beta chain was sequenced in a study of CD8 T cells in ankylosing spondylitis listed by TCRdb under 2017. Looking at the study overall: To find TCR variants linked to disease, the study profiled T cell receptor beta repertoires in ankylosing spondylitis patients and healthy donors. Peripheral blood was sampled, and synovial fluid was additionally collected from ankylosing spondylitis patients. The full study cohort comprised roughly 24 ankylosing spondylitis patients and 85 to 120 healthy donors. What the work shows at the level of the full study, not this receptor alone: A TCR beta motif made up of several highly homologous amino acid variants appeared to be characteristic of blood from ankylosing spondylitis patients. Some TCR beta motif variants had previously been reported in synovial fluid and blood of reactive arthritis patients, which suggested common disease-initiation mechanisms. Significant enrichment of the disease-linked clones was reported in matched synovial fluid samples from ankylosing spondylitis patients. In peripheral blood, the disease-linked clones were found at relatively low frequencies and had a CD8+ phenotype.

This clonotype was recorded a few times. Its antigen remains unidentified. No per-base quality is available; no much larger clone lies one base away. The run used an Illumina HiSeq 2500. Quantitative 5'-RACE with molecular barcodes was the method used to prepare the TCR beta libraries. From the authors' description of their analysis: To identify disease-linked TCR variants, a new computational method was used, one built on a probabilistic model of VDJ rearrangement. Through fastp at Q25 and MiXCR, TCRdb rebuilt clones from the public reads, retaining in-frame beta chains. CDR3 protein sequences are deduplicated, and each keeps its most common genes and DNA. TCRdb's processing, not the authors' own work, is the source of the V and J calls. This sample gives hundreds of thousands of distinct CDR3 sequences in total; roughly 20% of them show up just once. Together, the top ten hold about 12% of the sample.

Inclusive of the bounding cysteine and phenylalanine, the CDR3 is 13 residues long. Left in the record is the CDR3 DNA by itself, 39 bases read in frame from the first base. The germline V gene (reference sequence) supplies CDR1 SEHNR and CDR2 FQNEAQ. Compared with germline, V lacks 6 bases and J lacks 5 bases; bases without a gene match: 7. Recombination linked TRBV7-9 to TRBJ2-7, and TRBD1 aligns with 7 junction nucleotides. The TCR comes from a male donor with ankylosing spondylitis or in good health (not recorded which). What was sequenced was blood, either unsorted or a sorted T cell fraction (not recorded which). Here is the DNA: TGTGCCAGCAGTTTTACAGGGGTCAACGAGCAGTACTTC. Translation gives CASSFTGVNEQYF.